This TCR beta chain was identified in a study of healthy donors' naive CD4 and CD8 T cells (dated by TCRdb to between 2015 and 2016). Concerning the study at large: Donors were selected to cover three age groups (20-25, 40-50 and 60-70 years, about six each), with a mean age of roughly 43, and half of the donors were female. Donors were HLA-typed by sequencing at HLA-A, -B, -C, -DRB1, -DQB1 and -DPB1 using the SBTexcellerator protocol, an ABI3130xl analyzer and SBTengine software. The peripheral blood mononuclear cells came from some 19 individuals who were healthy and unrelated. The study sequenced rearranged TCR alpha and beta chains from naive CD4+ and CD8+ T cells to test how TCR variation relates to lineage commitment. For TCR alpha, a new primer set was designed to cover all functional IMGT alpha gene variants, and all other steps followed the beta-chain workflow. Overall study results and their limits: Possible repertoire bias from homeostatic proliferation of naive T cells was not directly addressed. Because the alpha and beta chains were sequenced in bulk, pairing them was not possible, and so effects of the combined chains went unevaluated. In both chains, CD4+ lineage was associated with a positively charged CDR3 and CD8+ lineage with a negatively charged CDR3. Bias between naive CD4+ and CD8+ cells was reportedly observed for most V and J gene segments, consistently across donors and independently of HLA genotype. Taken together, V genes, J genes and CDR3 charge appeared to account for roughly an eighth of the variance in CD4/CD8 propensity, mostly acting in an additive way.

The CDR3 covers 15 residues, taking in both the cysteine and the phenylalanine. Kept here is only the CDR3 DNA, which spans 45 bases and is read in frame from base 1. Reading the germline V gene gives CDR1 MNHEY and CDR2 SVGAGI. The trim is 5 bases for V and 0 bases for J, with a gap of 13 bases between the germline ends. Comments on this clonotype: The antigen it binds to is not known. No base quality information exists; no much larger clone differs at one position.

Instrument used: 454 GS FLX Titanium. A previously published linear amplification protocol was used to build the TCR libraries, starting from approximately 530 ng of total RNA. The Roche/454 Genome Sequencer with Titanium chemistry was used for sequencing. Turning to the authors' computational methods: From 4 or 5 of the healthy donors, a total of under 90,000 rearranged TCR alpha transcripts were sequenced. Duplicate transcripts were removed, and each unique TCR clonotype was defined by its CDR3 junction following IMGT nomenclature. Logistic regression in R 2.13.0 modeled CD4 versus CD8 status as a function of V and J genes, with adjustment for donor effects and Bonferroni correction for multiple testing. The raw public reads went through TCRdb reprocessing: fastp at Q25, MiXCR clone calling, in-frame beta chains kept. Each CDR3 protein appears once, grouped with its most common genes and DNA. What appears here as the V and J calls and clone size reflects TCRdb's work, not the paper's. This sample gives 200,000 or so distinct CDR3 sequences in total; around 70% of them show up just once. The ten largest clones represent less than 2.5% of the sample.

Cells with a CD4+CD8-CD45RO-CD45RA+ profile were isolated by FACS and defined as naive CD4+ T cells, and those with a CD8+CD4-CD45RA+CD27bright profile were defined as naive CD8+ T cells. The antibodies used for sorting targeted CD4 (RPA-T4), CD8 (SK1), CD27 (O323), CD45RA (HI100) and CD45RO (UCHL1). Recombination joined TRBV6-5 with TRBJ1-2; a tentative D match to TRBD1 spans 5 bases. This clonotype was obtained from a pool of human donors in good health; the sample pools cells from several healthy donors. Material: naive CD4+ and CD8+ T cells sorted from blood, pooled from several donors. In the paper's terms, the cell subset or site label means: FACS-sorted naive CD4+ (CD45RO-CD45RA+) and naive CD8+ (CD45RA+CD27bright) T cells. The DNA is TGTGCCAGCAGTATGACCGGGGCAGCTAACTATGGCTACACCTTC. Its product reads: CASSMTGAANYGYTF.